This T cell receptor beta chain was documented in a study of cytomegalovirus exposure and HLA in healthy donors. Findings and limits, study-wide: Testing in vitro showed a few CMV-associated chains specific for CMV antigens.

Points on this clone: Its matching antigen is unknown.

The CDR3 is 15 residues long. Germline V gives CDR1 LNHDA, CDR2 SQIVND (reference sequence). V shed 8 bases and J 1 base; nucleotides not matched to a gene: 4. PCR used 60 Vbeta primers and 13 Jbeta primers. Assay used: immunoSEQ multiplex PCR; TCRdb lists only in-frame clones, some missing. Here the sample spans some 90,000 clones, 81% being singletons. V and J are TRBV19 and TRBJ2-2, with TRBD2 matching 10 bases. The source material was PBMCs. The origin of this receptor is a woman in her seventies in good health and CMV-seropositive. CDR3 bases: TGTGCCAGTTTTAGCGGGAGGAAGAACACCGGGGAGCTGTTTTTT. Amino acid sequence: CASFSGRKNTGELFF.